The clone carrying this T cell receptor (beta chain) was observed once. Its antigen is not identified. The treatment denotes: around 19 received Ad26.COV2.S at low or high dose, single or two shots; about 5 received placebo; per-sample allocation not given. Material that was analyzed had been drawn on day 63 after the first vaccine or placebo injection. Vaccination employed an Ad26 vector expressing the Wuhan-strain SARS-CoV-2 spike. The germline V and J ends were trimmed by 7 bases and 0 bases, with 9 bases remaining between them. Per germline, CDR1 SNHLY and CDR2 FYNNEI. The CDR3 runs to 13 residues. These data originate in a study of Ad26.COV2.S vaccination and SARS-CoV-2 variants. About the research overall: Dosing was one shot or two shots 56 days apart.

Generated by immunoSEQ multiplex PCR, the TCRdb table keeps only in-frame clones and is missing some. The data contain 380,000 or so clones, about 88% of them singletons. Findings and caveats of the study: Total responses of T cells may have been underestimated by the analyses of TCR breadth and depth. Vaccine recipients surpassed placebo recipients in spike-specific TCR breadth.

The clonotype originates from a person between 18 and 65 years old who received the Ad26.COV2.S COVID-19 vaccine or a placebo. The chain combines TRBV2 with TRBJ2-5; the D gene is possibly TRBD1 (6 bases). Source: peripheral blood, taken in a trial of Ad26.COV2.S vaccine versus placebo. CDR3 in DNA: TGTGCCAGCATCGGACAGAACCAAGAGACCCAGTACTTC. Protein sequence: CASIGQNQETQYF.